This entry lists 18 T cell receptor beta chains sequenced from one sample in a study of blood T cell repertoires in COVID-19. The table came from immunoSEQ multiplex PCR; TCRdb's copy has only in-frame clones and leaves some out. The sample lists fewer than 350,000 clones; about 90% were seen once. Sample: peripheral blood. The receptors derive from a woman aged 45-59 years who had recovered from COVID-19.

The V gene is TRBV5-1, the J gene TRBJ2-7; D may be TRBD1 (5 bases). This CDR3 is 13 amino acids long. The germline gives CDR1 SGHRS, CDR2 YFSETQ. V was trimmed by 1 base and J by 4 bases, leaving 9 bases between them. The CDR3 region has the DNA TGCGCCAGCAGCTTGACTCAGGGTTACGAGCAGTACTTC. Translating it yields CASSLTQGYEQYF.

The CDR3 loop reads CASSLRDREGEQYF. The CDR3 coding sequence is TGCGCCAGCAGCCTCCGGGACAGGGAGGGCGAGCAGTACTTC. V and J are TRBV4-1 and TRBJ2-7; TRBD1 matches 9 bases. CDR1 and CDR2 from the germline V gene are MGHRA and YSYEKL. V lost 4 bases, J lost 6 bases, and 7 bases stayed unmatched. The CDR3 sequence is 14 residues long.

This chain uses TRBV3-1 (or the pseudogene TRBV3-2) with TRBJ1-3, with a possible D match to TRBD1 (5 bases). Per the germline V gene, CDR1 is LGHDT and CDR2 is YNNKEL (reference sequence). The ends were cut back, 2 bases at V and 12 bases at J, with 11 bases in the middle. The CDR3 has 12 residues. CDR3 in DNA: TGTGCCAGCAGCCAAAGAGGGGAGGGCATATATTTT. Translation gives CASSQRGEGIYF.

The chain links TRBV4-3 to TRBJ2-1, with a weak D call TRBD2 (6 bases). Between the trimmed V and J ends, which lost 2 bases and 7 bases, there was a span of 15 bases. The germline gives CDR1 LGHNA, CDR2 YSLEER. CDR3 size: 15 residues. The DNA for the CDR3 is TGCGCCAGCAGCCAATTAGCACGGAGGGCGAATGAGCAGTTCTTC. It is translated as CASSQLARRANEQFF.

The chain recombines TRBV27 with TRBJ1-6; possibly TRBD1 for D (6 bases). V dropped 4 bases and J dropped 10 bases, with 20 bases sitting between them. The CDR3 totals 16 residues. CDR1 and CDR2 from the germline V gene are MNHEY and SMNVEV (reference sequence). Here the CDR3 reads CASSSRGTTGGSPLHF. The CDR3 coding sequence is TGTGCCAGCAGTTCCAGGGGAACTACGGGAGGCTCACCCCTCCACTTT.

The V call is TRBV18, the J call TRBJ2-3; 8 positions agree with TRBD2. Germline lookup yields CDR1 KGHSH and CDR2 LQKENI. The CDR3 has 15 residues. The V gene end was trimmed by 3 bases and the J gene end by 3 bases; junction bases not matched to a gene: 5. In nucleotides, the CDR3 is TGTGCCAGCTCACCCGGGATAGCGGGAACAGATACGCAGTATTTT. Amino acids: CASSPGIAGTDTQYF.

This clone was observed a single time. The CDR3 reads CATSRTEETQYF. CDR3 DNA sequence: TGTGCCACCAGTCGGACAGAAGAGACCCAGTACTTC. The V and J genes are TRBV24-1 and TRBJ2-5, with D tentatively TRBD1 (6 bases). The CDR3 length is 12 residues. Trimming left V 6 bases short and J 3 bases short, with 7 bases between. Germline values: CDR1 KGHDR, CDR2 SFDVKD.

The chain is built from TRBV28 and TRBJ1-1; D is unclear. Trimming pared 3 bases from V and 12 bases from J, leaving 11 bases between. This CDR3 comprises 11 residues. CDR1 is MDHEN, CDR2 SYDVKM, per germline. The chain's CDR3 is CASSLRVETFF. The CDR3 nucleotides read TGTGCCAGCAGTTTGAGGGTCGAGACTTTCTTT.

Only a few counts were recorded for this clone. This chain uses TRBV28 with TRBJ1-5, with D tentatively TRBD1 (6 bases). The germline V gene has CDR1 MDHEN and CDR2 SYDVKM. The V end lost 6 bases, the J end lost 6 bases, and 18 bases lay between the germline ends. The CDR3 runs 15 residues. CDR3 nucleotides: TGTGCCAGCAGCCGGCCGACAGGTACGGGTCAGCCCCAGCATTTT. This gives the protein CASSRPTGTGQPQHF.

This clone occurred once. The V gene is TRBV28, the J gene TRBJ1-1; 7 bases fit TRBD1. This CDR3 is built from 18 residues. Germline V gene sequence: CDR1 MDHEN, CDR2 SYDVKM. The V and J ends lost 8 bases and 4 bases, in that order; junction bases with no gene match: 22. CDR3 DNA: TGTGCCAGCCACTATCTTCCGGGACAGAACGGAGAGCTCACTGAAGCTTTCTTT. It translates to CASHYLPGQNGELTEAFF.

The genes are TRBV6-1 and TRBJ1-1, with D possibly matching TRBD1 (5 bases). The germline gives CDR1 MNHNS, CDR2 SASEGT. V dropped 1 base and J dropped 6 bases, with 9 bases sitting between them. The CDR3 is 13 amino acids. CDR3 loop: CASSEGGYAEAFF. CDR3 DNA: TGTGCCAGCAGTGAAGGGGGCTACGCTGAAGCTTTCTTT.

J is TRBJ1-1 and V is TRBV7-2; the D gene is possibly TRBD1 (6 bases). CDR1 is SGHTA, CDR2 FQGNSA, per germline. This CDR3 region has 14 residues. V was trimmed by 4 bases and J by 3 bases, leaving 12 bases between them. The CDR3 loop is CASSSLGADTEAFF. The CDR3 DNA is TGTGCCAGCAGCTCTTTGGGGGCGGACACTGAAGCTTTCTTT.

This rearrangement joins TRBV6-6 to TRBJ2-2, with D uncertain. The CDR3 has 15 amino acids. The V end was cut by 4 bases, the J end by 0 bases, with 9 bases between. CDR1 and CDR2 (germline): MNHNY, SVGAGI (reference sequence). The CDR3 nucleotides are TGTGCCAGCAGTTTTGGGCCTGCGAACACCGGGGAGCTGTTTTTT. Translation: CASSFGPANTGELFF.

The chain joins TRBV9 to TRBJ2-3; perhaps TRBD1 as D (6 bases). V lost 3 bases to trimming and J lost 2 bases, with 19 bases between them. CDR1 and CDR2 (germline): SGDLS, YYNGEE. The CDR3 totals 17 residues. CDR3 loop: CASSAQPPGHNTDTQYF. Here the CDR3 DNA reads TGTGCCAGCAGCGCTCAACCGCCGGGACACAACACAGATACGCAGTATTTT.

V gene TRBV5-4 combines with J gene TRBJ1-2, with 9 bases aligning to TRBD1. This CDR3 comprises 13 residues. V was clipped by 4 bases and J by 8 bases; unmatched bases: 6. Germline V lookup: CDR1 SGHNT, CDR2 YYREEE (reference sequence). Here the CDR3 reads CASSVGTGYGYTF. CDR3 nucleotides: TGTGCCAGCAGCGTCGGGACAGGGTACGGCTACACCTTC.

The chain is built from TRBV6-1 and TRBJ1-4, with D possibly TRBD1 on 5 matching bases. V lost 6 bases, J lost 8 bases, and 16 bases lay in between. In germline, CDR1 is MNHNS, CDR2 SASEGT. This CDR3 contains 14 residues. CDR3 amino acids: CASRPGGGQEKLFF. CDR3 in DNA: TGTGCCAGCAGACCCGGGGGAGGGCAAGAAAAACTGTTTTTT.

The V gene is TRBV18, the J gene TRBJ1-5; no clear D. Germline V gene sequence: CDR1 KGHSH, CDR2 LQKENI. The CDR3 totals 16 residues. With 3 bases removed from V and 3 bases from J, the gap between germline ends came to 15 bases. The CDR3 DNA reads as TGTGCCAGCTCACCCGCGGCTCGGGAAGACAATCAGCCCCAGCATTTT. Its translation: CASSPAAREDNQPQHF.

As concerns this clone: This sample includes further DNA sequences coding for the same CDR3. The chain has TRBV7-9 and TRBJ1-4, with 11 nucleotides matching TRBD1. The germline V gene has CDR1 SEHNR and CDR2 FQNEAQ (reference sequence). The V and J ends lost 4 bases and 5 bases, in that order; junction bases with no gene match: 0. The CDR3 is 14 amino acids. As DNA, the CDR3 is TGTGCCAGCAGCTGGGACAGGGGGAATGAAAAACTGTTTTTT. This encodes CASSWDRGNEKLFF.